This entry lists 29 T cell receptor beta chains sequenced from one sample in a study of T cell responses to AZD1222 COVID-19 vaccine. Measured with immunoSEQ multiplex PCR; TCRdb has only the in-frame clones, and not every one. Of about 180,000 clones in the sample, under 95% were seen once. This material consisted of peripheral blood, taken 28 days after the second AZD1222 dose. These receptors were collected from an adult who received the AZD1222 COVID-19 vaccine.

This chain links TRBV5-1 with TRBJ1-1; a weak D match, TRBD1 (5 bases). CDR3 length: 12 amino acids. With 3 bases removed from V and 7 bases from J, the gap between germline ends came to 10 bases. Germline V gene sequence: CDR1 SGHRS, CDR2 YFSETQ. CDR3 sequence: CASSSDRNEAFF. The DNA of the CDR3 is TGCGCCAGCAGCTCAGACAGAAATGAAGCTTTCTTT.

The count of this clone is one. This rearrangement joins TRBV11-1 to TRBJ2-7; D is ambiguous. Germline V gives CDR1 SGHAT, CDR2 FQDESV (reference sequence). The CDR3 is 15 residues long. Trimming left V 3 bases short and J 0 bases short, with 12 bases between. The CDR3 reads CASSLGSYSSYEQYF. DNA for the CDR3: TGTGCCAGCAGCTTGGGCAGCTACAGCTCCTACGAGCAGTACTTC.

This clone was counted once. The V call is TRBV19, the J call TRBJ1-4; possible D gene TRBD1, 5 bases. CDR3 length: 14 residues. The germline V and J ends were trimmed by 6 bases and 5 bases, with 13 bases remaining between them. CDR1 and CDR2 from the germline V gene are LNHDA and SQIVND (reference sequence). The CDR3 region is CASRPGPLNEKLFF. As DNA, the CDR3 is TGTGCCAGTAGACCGGGACCATTGAATGAAAAACTGTTTTTT.

The chain uses TRBV9 and TRBJ2-5, with 12 bases aligning to TRBD2. Germline V lookup: CDR1 SGDLS, CDR2 YYNGEE. This CDR3 comprises 17 residues. Germline trimming cut 0 bases from V and 5 bases from J; bases unmatched to any gene: 8. CDR3 sequence (DNA): TGTGCCAGCAGCGTAGGCTTGCTAGCGGGGGGGTGCGAGACCCAGTACTTC. Translation gives CASSVGLLAGGCETQYF.

The chain recombines TRBV19 with TRBJ2-6, with 7 bases aligning to TRBD1. This CDR3 is built from 16 residues. V gave up 6 bases and J gave up 2 bases; unmatched junction bases: 7. Germline CDR1 LNHDA, CDR2 SQIVND (reference sequence). CDR3 sequence reads: CASSLTGVAGANVLTF. The CDR3 coding sequence is TGTGCCAGTAGCTTAACAGGGGTTGCTGGGGCCAACGTCCTGACTTTC.

The J gene is TRBJ2-5, the V gene TRBV5-5, with 7 bases aligning to TRBD1. CDR3 size: 16 residues. Germline CDR1 SGHKS, CDR2 YYEKEE (reference sequence). V lost 6 bases, J lost 2 bases, and 13 bases stayed unmatched. DNA of the CDR3: TGTGCCAGCACCATCTTCAAAGCAGGGGGTCAAGAGACCCAGTACTTC. It is translated as CASTIFKAGGQETQYF. Variable domain in full (rest from reference TRBV5-5 and TRBJ2-5): DAGVTQSPTHLIKTRGQQVTLRCSPISGHKSVSWYQQVLGQGPQFIFQYYEKEERGRGNFPDRFSARQFPNYSSELNVNALLLGDSALYLCASTIFKAGGQETQYFGPGTRLLVL.

The DNA for the CDR3 is TGTGCCAGCAGCTCACAGTCCTCTGGAAACACCATATATTTT. Translated, it gives CASSSQSSGNTIYF. The gene calls are TRBV11-2 and TRBJ1-3; D is unresolved. CDR3 length equals 14 residues. Germline V gene data show CDR1 as SGHAT and CDR2 as FQNNGV. With 4 bases removed from V and 0 bases from J, the gap between germline ends came to 7 bases.

The rearrangement joins TRBV28 to TRBJ1-2; a weak D match, TRBD1 (5 bases). The CDR3 is 14 amino acids. V lost 4 bases and J lost 2, with 11 bases in between. Germline assignment: CDR1 MDHEN and CDR2 SYDVKM. The DNA for the CDR3 is TGTGCCAGCAGTTCCCAACCAGGGAACTATGGCTACACCTTC. Its protein is CASSSQPGNYGYTF.

This clone was detected a few times. The chain is built from TRBV6-5 and TRBJ2-2, with D possibly matching TRBD2 (5 bases). Trimming left V 7 bases short and J 7 bases short, with 10 bases between. The CDR3 is 12 amino acids. Germline V gene sequence: CDR1 MNHEY, CDR2 SVGAGI. The DNA of the CDR3 is TGTGCCAGCAAGGTGGGGAGCGGGGAGCTGTTTTTT. It specifies CASKVGSGELFF.

The gene calls are TRBV6-5 and TRBJ1-5, with TRBD1 as a possible D gene (5 bases). The V end lost 9 bases, the J end lost 6 bases, and 18 bases lay between the germline ends. The V gene's germline CDR1 is MNHEY and CDR2 SVGAGI. The CDR3 runs 14 residues. CDR3 DNA: TGTGCCAGGCCTACAGGTCGTTTTAGTCAGCCCCAGCATTTT. Translating it yields CARPTGRFSQPQHF.

The V and J genes are TRBV7-3 and TRBJ2-1; 11 bases are shared with TRBD1. The CDR3 length is 15 residues. Trimming cost V 5 bases and J 3 bases; bases outside gene matches: 3. The germline V gene has CDR1 SGHTA and CDR2 FQGTGA. CDR3 sequence: CASSPGTGGYNEQFF. CDR3 in DNA: TGTGCCAGCAGCCCGGGGACAGGGGGCTACAATGAGCAGTTCTTC.

V gene TRBV7-8 combines with J gene TRBJ2-7; the match to TRBD1 covers 9 bases. Germline V CDR1 and CDR2: SGHVS, FQNEAQ. The CDR3 is 13 amino acids. Trimming at V came to 8 bases and at J to 6 bases, leaving 8 bases not matched to a gene. The CDR3 protein is CASGTDRGIEQYF. The CDR3 DNA reads TGTGCCAGCGGGACCGACAGGGGGATCGAGCAGTACTTC.

The chain recombines TRBV6-5 with TRBJ2-1; D is undetermined. Looked up from germline, CDR1 is MNHEY and CDR2 is SVGAGI. The V end was cut by 8 bases, the J end by 12 bases, with 23 bases between. This CDR3 is built from 14 residues. The CDR3 DNA sequence: TGTGCCAGCCTTAAAAAACCCGGCTCCCTACGGCAGTTCTTC. It yields the protein CASLKKPGSLRQFF.

This clone showed up just once. The chain joins TRBV4-1 to TRBJ2-1; TRBD2 matches at 11 bases. The CDR3 extends over 15 amino acids. V lost 4 bases to trimming and J lost 9 bases; unmatched junction nucleotides: 8. Germline CDR1 is MGHRA and CDR2 is YSYEKL. The CDR3 DNA reads as TGCGCCAGCAGCCCTACTAGCGGGAGTAGGGGTGAGCAGTTCTTC. Translating gives CASSPTSGSRGEQFF.

The V call is TRBV5-1, the J call TRBJ2-3; D is ambiguous. The CDR3 loop spans 14 amino acids. V lost 4 bases to trimming and J lost 3 bases, with 12 bases between them. Germline V gene data show CDR1 as SGHRS and CDR2 as YFSETQ. The CDR3 region has the DNA TGCGCCAGCAGCCAGGAGCCGGGTACAGATACGCAGTATTTT. It is translated as CASSQEPGTDTQYF.

The V call is TRBV28, the J call TRBJ1-1; D ambiguous. The CDR3 runs 14 residues. Germline-derived CDR1 and CDR2 are MDHEN and SYDVKM. V shed 3 bases and J shed 1 base, with 9 bases lying between them. In DNA, the CDR3 is TGTGCCAGCAGTTTCGGGTTAGGGAACACTGAAGCTTTCTTT. Translation gives CASSFGLGNTEAFF.

The V call is TRBV5-1, the J call TRBJ2-1; 7 nucleotides match TRBD1. Germline V CDR1 and CDR2: SGHRS, YFSETQ. The CDR3 is made up of 15 amino acids. V lost 0 bases and J lost 5; bases outside the gene matches: 5. The CDR3 DNA reads TGCGCCAGCAGCTTGGGGACAGGCAGAGACAATGAGCAGTTCTTC. Amino acid sequence: CASSLGTGRDNEQFF. Filled out from reference TRBV5-1 and TRBJ2-1, the complete variable domain reads KAGVTQTPRYLIKTRGQQVTLSCSPISGHRSVSWYQQTPGQGLQFLFEYFSETQRNKGNFPGRFSGRQFSNSRSEMNVSTLELGDSALYLCASSLGTGRDNEQFFGPGTRLTVL.

This chain uses TRBV5-4 with TRBJ2-5, with TRBD1 identical over 9 bases. With V trimmed by 2 bases and J by 2 bases, 7 bases remained unmatched. The CDR3 is made up of 16 amino acids. Germline V gives CDR1 SGHNT, CDR2 YYREEE (reference sequence). The CDR3 sequence: CASSFSGTGRQETQYF. The DNA of the CDR3 is TGTGCCAGCAGCTTCAGCGGGACAGGGAGACAAGAGACCCAGTACTTC.

V and J are TRBV28 and TRBJ2-7, with 10 bases that match TRBD1. Trimming at V came to 2 bases and at J to 3 bases, leaving 7 bases not matched to a gene. CDR1 is MDHEN, CDR2 SYDVKM, per germline. This CDR3 has 16 residues. CDR3 bases: TGTGCCAGCAGTTTACGACAGGGGGCCTCCCTCTACGAGCAGTACTTC. Protein sequence: CASSLRQGASLYEQYF.

The chain employs TRBV6-5 and TRBJ1-1; no reliable D call. CDR3 length: 14 amino acids. Germline values: CDR1 MNHEY, CDR2 SVGAGI. V lost 6 bases and J lost 1, with 12 bases in between. The CDR3 reads CASRPTGKNTEAFF. In nucleotides, the CDR3 is TGTGCCAGCAGACCTACCGGGAAGAACACTGAAGCTTTCTTT.

The chain has TRBV6-5 and TRBJ2-7, with 7 positions matching TRBD2. Germline V gene sequence: CDR1 MNHEY, CDR2 SVGAGI. The CDR3 has 16 residues. V lost 0 bases and J lost 1; bases outside the gene matches: 6. The CDR3 sequence: CASSYSGDYASYEQYF. For the CDR3, the DNA is TGTGCCAGCAGTTACTCGGGGGACTATGCGTCCTACGAGCAGTACTTC.

The V call is TRBV18, the J call TRBJ1-3, with a possible D match to TRBD1 (5 bases). There are 15 residues in the CDR3. V shed 3 bases and J shed 4 bases, with 13 bases lying between them. Germline V gene data show CDR1 as KGHSH and CDR2 as LQKENI. The CDR3 is CASSPAGTPGNTIYF. The CDR3 region has the DNA TGTGCCAGCTCACCTGCTGGGACGCCAGGAAACACCATATATTTT.

The chain carries TRBV12-3 or TRBV12-4 and TRBJ2-7, with D perhaps matching TRBD1 (7 bases). The CDR3 has 13 residues. The V gene lost 6 bases and the J gene lost 5 bases, with 14 bases spanning the gap. The CDR3 DNA follows: TGTGCCAGCAGGGCGGGACAGCGCCACGAGCAGTACTTC. It specifies CASRAGQRHEQYF.

This sequence joins TRBV6-4 and TRBJ2-3; 12 bases fit TRBD2. Germline V CDR1 and CDR2: MRHNA, SNTAGT. The CDR3 covers 15 residues. The junction had 4 bases not matched to a gene; V was cut back by 5 bases and J by 4 bases. CDR3 DNA sequence: TGTGCCAGCAGTAGACTAGCGGGAGATGCAGATACGCAGTATTTT. Translating gives CASSRLAGDADTQYF.

The gene calls are TRBV6-6 and TRBJ2-5; D gene ambiguous. V was pared by 3 bases and J by 2 bases, with 4 bases between. Germline V gene lookup returns CDR1 MNHNY and CDR2 SVGAGI (reference sequence). The CDR3 extends over 12 amino acids. This CDR3 is CASSYSQETQYF. CDR3 in DNA: TGTGCCAGCAGTTATTCTCAAGAGACCCAGTACTTC.

The V gene is TRBV4-1, the J gene TRBJ1-2; a possible D gene is TRBD1 (5 bases). From germline, CDR1 is MGHRA and CDR2 YSYEKL. The ends were cut back, 1 base at V and 2 bases at J, with 14 bases in the middle. The length of the CDR3 is 16 residues. The CDR3 here is CASSQGRGVGNYGYTF. The CDR3 DNA reads as TGCGCCAGCAGCCAAGGACGGGGGGTGGGGAACTATGGCTACACCTTC.

This sequence joins TRBV4-1 and TRBJ1-6; D is uncertain. Trimming removed 0 bases at V and 9 bases at J, with 15 bases between. The CDR3 runs 16 residues. Germline CDR1 MGHRA, CDR2 YSYEKL. The CDR3 DNA sequence: TGCGCCAGCAGCCAAGATATGTGGGATTCGAGTTCACCCCTCCACTTT. Amino acids: CASSQDMWDSSSPLHF.

The chain links TRBV5-1 to TRBJ1-6; D possibly corresponds to TRBD1 (5 bases). V lost 0 bases to trimming and J lost 4 bases, with 8 bases between them. The germline CDR1 and CDR2 sequences are SGHRS and YFSETQ. There are 15 residues in the CDR3. CDR3 sequence reads: CASSLEGPYNSPLHF. DNA for the CDR3: TGCGCCAGCAGCTTGGAGGGGCCTTATAATTCACCCCTCCACTTT.

V and J are TRBV6-5 and TRBJ1-6; D not certain. V lost 5 bases and J lost 7, with 9 bases in between. This CDR3 spans 13 amino acids. Germline CDR1 MNHEY, CDR2 SVGAGI. The CDR3 reads CASSRLGNSPLHF. In DNA form, the CDR3 reads TGTGCCAGCAGTCGACTGGGGAATTCACCCCTCCACTTT.